This TCR beta chain originates from a study of T cell changes during pregnancy in multiple sclerosis (dated by TCRdb to 2018 to 2020). About the investigation overall: In women with multiple sclerosis, the researchers looked at how the T cell repertoire shifted as pregnancy progressed.

Note on this clone: The antigen it recognizes is unknown. No clone much larger than this one lies a single base away; base qualities are absent.

Counted from cysteine to phenylalanine, this CDR3 has 13 amino acids. This entry keeps only the CDR3 DNA: 39 bases, framed from base 1. Sequences LNHDA (CDR1) and SQIVND (CDR2) are obtained from the germline V gene (reference sequence). At the junction V is shortened by 6 bases and J by 9 bases; bases outside the gene matches: 5. The library was generated by the immunoSEQ multiplex PCR assay. TCRdb retrieved this table from immuneACCESS and kept in-frame rearrangements only. Not all clones are present; in checked studies, unresolved V genes account for under half, and no reason is known for the remainder. Counted in this sample were approximately 65,000 clones; roughly nine tenths of them appeared once. The biggest ten clones account for approximately 0.8% of the sample.

The clonotype was recovered from a female donor with multiple sclerosis, enrolled in a pregnancy study. The material was CD4+ T cells from peripheral blood mononuclear cells, obtained in the first trimester of pregnancy. The chain is encoded by TRBV19 joined to TRBJ1-6; TRBD1 lines up with 7 middle nucleotides. The bases read TGTGCCAGTAGCTTGGGACAGCCTTCACCCCTCCACTTT. The resulting protein is CASSLGQPSPLHF. With all but the CDR3 taken from the reference TRBV19 and TRBJ1-6 genes, the full variable domain is: DGGITQSPKYLFRKEGQNVTLSCEQNLNHDAMYWYRQDPGQGLRLIYYSQIVNDFQKGDIAEGYSVSREKKESFPLTVTSAQKNPTAFYLCASSLGQPSPLHFGNGTRLTVT.